The 28 T cell receptor beta chains presented below share a single source sample, sequenced in a study of siplizumab effects on memory and regulatory T cells (dated by TCRdb to the late 2010s). Library creation used the immunoSEQ multiplex PCR assay. Sourced from immuneACCESS, this table was stored by TCRdb with only in-frame sequences that have V and J called. A share of the clones is absent; for the studies checked, an unresolved V gene accounts for under half, and the remainder has no known explanation. The sample table holds around 100,000 clones, of which about 91% were seen once. 0.65% to 0.8% of the sample comes from the top ten. The sample comprised Tregs sorted from blood. Every receptor here comes from a human donor in good health.

This clone was observed once. The chain links TRBV7-3 to TRBJ2-1, with 9 bases that match TRBD2. This CDR3 has 17 residues. With V trimmed by 3 bases and J by 6 bases, 12 bases remained unmatched. Germline V gives CDR1 SGHTA, CDR2 FQGTGA. CDR3 nucleotide sequence: TGTGCCAGCAGCTTCTTTAGCGGGAGTAGCCTCGGCAATGAGCAGTTCTTC. This gives the protein CASSFFSGSSLGNEQFF.

V usage is TRBV7-2 and J usage is TRBJ2-1, with D hard to call. V was pared by 2 bases and J by 7 bases, with 12 bases between. Germline V gives CDR1 SGHTA, CDR2 FQGNSA. CDR3 length: 14 residues. CDR3: CASSLRHLRNEQFF. CDR3 coding DNA: TGTGCCAGCAGCTTAAGACACCTTAGGAATGAGCAGTTCTTC.

This clone was detected once. The chain is built from TRBV5-6 and TRBJ1-2; the D is unclear. The germline V gene encodes CDR1 SGHDT and CDR2 YYEEEE. The CDR3 sequence is 12 residues long. V lost 2 bases to trimming and J lost 5 bases, with 7 bases between them. CDR3 DNA: TGTGCCAGCAGCTTTGGCAGATATGGCTACACCTTC. Translated: CASSFGRYGYTF.

This chain connects TRBV11-2 to TRBJ2-2; 7 nucleotides match TRBD2. The CDR3 is made up of 15 amino acids. V lost 1 base to trimming and J lost 1 base; unmatched junction nucleotides: 0. Germline CDR1 is SGHAT and CDR2 is FQNNGV. The CDR3 protein is CASSLAGGNTGELFF. The DNA for the CDR3 is TGTGCCAGCAGCTTAGCGGGGGGGAACACCGGGGAGCTGTTTTTT.

V is TRBV5-1 and J is TRBJ2-3, with 8 bases aligning to TRBD1. Germline CDR1 and CDR2: SGHRS and YFSETQ. V was pared by 0 bases and J by 8 bases, with 8 bases of the junction left unmatched. The CDR3 is 15 amino acids. As DNA, the CDR3 is TGCGCCAGCAGCTTGGGAGACAGGGGTACCGGTACGCAGTATTTT. As protein: CASSLGDRGTGTQYF.

CDR3 amino acids: CASSSQGAIAFF. In DNA, the CDR3 is TGCGCCAGCAGCTCACAGGGGGCGATCGCTTTCTTT. The V call is TRBV5-1, the J call TRBJ1-1; TRBD1 aligns across 9 bases. CDR3 size: 12 residues. V lost 3 bases to trimming and J lost 11 bases; unmatched junction nucleotides: 5. CDR1 is SGHRS, CDR2 YFSETQ, per germline.

This clone was seen only once. The CDR3 loop is CASSFSGRVGETQYF. The DNA for the CDR3 is TGTGCCAGCAGCTTTAGCGGGAGGGTGGGGGAGACCCAGTACTTC. V usage is TRBV11-1 and J usage is TRBJ2-5; 11 nucleotides agree with TRBD2. This CDR3 is built from 15 residues. V lost 3 bases and J lost 5; bases outside the gene matches: 5. CDR1 and CDR2 (germline): SGHAT, FQDESV (reference sequence).

The V and J genes are TRBV5-6 and TRBJ1-2; D remains ambiguous. Deletions cut 2 bases from V and 5 bases from J, with 16 bases between. Germline lookup yields CDR1 SGHDT and CDR2 YYEEEE. This CDR3 is 15 amino acids long. The CDR3 bases are TGTGCCAGCAGCTTCCGAGAAACCGGAGTTTATGGCTACACCTTC. It translates to CASSFRETGVYGYTF.

The chain is built from TRBV7-9 and TRBJ2-7; possibly TRBD1 for D (5 bases). V gave up 6 bases and J gave up 3 bases, with 18 bases separating them. CDR3 length equals 15 residues. CDR1 is SEHNR and CDR2 is FQNEAQ in the germline V gene (reference sequence). CDR3 bases: TGTGCCAGCAGACCCCAGGGTAGGATGGACTACGAGCAGTACTTC. This gives the protein CASRPQGRMDYEQYF.

V usage is TRBV28 and J usage is TRBJ2-5; tentatively, D is TRBD1 (6 bases). The CDR3 contains 16 residues. Trimming removed 4 bases at V and 1 base at J, with 16 bases between. Germline values: CDR1 MDHEN, CDR2 SYDVKM. CDR3 bases: TGTGCCAGCAGTTGGGAGCCGACAGGAGTCCAAGAGACCCAGTACTTC. It yields the protein CASSWEPTGVQETQYF.

The rearrangement links TRBV5-1 to TRBJ2-7; 8 positions agree with TRBD1. The V gene end was trimmed by 4 bases and the J gene end by 2 bases; junction bases not matched to a gene: 5. CDR3 length: 14 residues. The germline CDR1 and CDR2 sequences are SGHRS and YFSETQ. The CDR3, as DNA: TGCGCCAGCAGCAACATGGGACAGGCCTACGAGCAGTACTTC. It specifies CASSNMGQAYEQYF.

The V call is TRBV7-9, the J call TRBJ2-3; tentatively, D is TRBD2 (7 bases). Trimming took 2 bases from V and 0 from J, leaving 15 bases between them. The CDR3 extends over 17 amino acids. CDR1 SEHNR and CDR2 FQNEAQ come from the germline V gene (reference sequence). Written as DNA, the CDR3 is TGTGCCAGCAGCTTAATCCCCGGGGGGCCTAGCACAGATACGCAGTATTTT. It yields the protein CASSLIPGGPSTDTQYF. Drawing the rest from reference TRBV7-9 and TRBJ2-3, the complete variable domain is DTGVSQNPRHKITKRGQNVTFRCDPISEHNRLYWYRQTLGQGPEFLTYFQNEAQLEKSRLLSDRFSAERPKGSFSTLEIQRTEQGDSAMYLCASSLIPGGPSTDTQYFGPGTRLTVL.

J is TRBJ2-1 and V is TRBV9; 12 nucleotides agree with TRBD2. The germline gives CDR1 SGDLS, CDR2 YYNGEE. The CDR3 loop spans 19 amino acids. The V and J ends lost 4 bases and 4 bases, in that order; junction bases with no gene match: 15. This chain's CDR3 is CASSIHPRTSGIEYNEQFF. Written as DNA, the CDR3 is TGTGCCAGCAGCATTCACCCGAGGACTAGCGGGATCGAATACAATGAGCAGTTCTTC.

The CDR3 spells CASSGWDRGEDYGYTF. DNA for the CDR3: TGCGCCAGCAGCGGATGGGACAGGGGCGAAGACTATGGCTACACCTTC. This sequence joins TRBV5-1 and TRBJ1-2, with 10 positions matching TRBD1. Per germline, CDR1 SGHRS and CDR2 YFSETQ. This CDR3 has 16 amino acids. The J segment lost 3 bases and the V segment lost 4 bases, leaving 9 bases of the junction unmatched. Together with reference TRBV5-1 and TRBJ1-2, the CDR3 gives the full variable domain: KAGVTQTPRYLIKTRGQQVTLSCSPISGHRSVSWYQQTPGQGLQFLFEYFSETQRNKGNFPGRFSGRQFSNSRSEMNVSTLELGDSALYLCASSGWDRGEDYGYTFGSGTRLTVV.

The V call is TRBV29-1, the J call TRBJ2-7; the D is unclear. The CDR3 runs 11 residues. Germline CDR1 SQVTM, CDR2 ANQGSEA. V dropped 4 bases and J dropped 2 bases, with 6 bases sitting between them. The CDR3 region has the DNA TGCAGCGTTGCCTCGGCCTACGAGCAGTACTTC. It translates to CSVASAYEQYF.

The rearrangement uses TRBV11-1 and TRBJ1-5; TRBD1 matches 9 bases. V lost 5 bases to trimming and J lost 6 bases; unmatched junction nucleotides: 11. Germline V gene lookup returns CDR1 SGHAT and CDR2 FQDESV (reference sequence). CDR3 length: 16 residues. This CDR3 reads CASSRKTGGRFQPQHF. CDR3 nucleotide sequence: TGTGCCAGCAGCAGAAAGACAGGGGGAAGGTTTCAGCCCCAGCATTTT.

The V call is TRBV7-9, the J call TRBJ2-3; 11 positions agree with TRBD2. This CDR3 has 16 residues. J was trimmed by 3 bases and V by 5 bases; bases with no gene match: 7. Germline CDR1 is SEHNR and CDR2 is FQNEAQ (reference sequence). CDR3 nucleotides: TGTGCCAGCAGCCTACTTAGCGGGAGGGAGACAGATACGCAGTATTTT. It yields the protein CASSLLSGRETDTQYF.

This rearrangement joins TRBV7-9 to TRBJ2-7; TRBD2 aligns across 8 bases. The CDR3 totals 14 residues. V was clipped by 1 base and J by 6 bases; unmatched bases: 5. Germline V gene sequence: CDR1 SEHNR, CDR2 FQNEAQ (reference sequence). The CDR3 DNA follows: TGTGCCAGCAGCTTAGGACTAGCGATGGGCGAGCAGTACTTC. It codes for CASSLGLAMGEQYF.

The chain employs TRBV7-2 and TRBJ2-3; D is perhaps TRBD2 (6 bases). This CDR3 region has 14 residues. Trimming left V 2 bases short and J 3 bases short, with 9 bases between. Germline CDR1 and CDR2: SGHTA and FQGNSA. The CDR3 is CASSLTSRTDTQYF. The CDR3 DNA sequence: TGTGCCAGCAGCTTAACTAGCCGGACAGATACGCAGTATTTT.

The chain employs TRBV21-1 and TRBJ2-7. TRBV21-1 is described as a pseudogene. There are 11 residues in the CDR3. In DNA form, the CDR3 reads TGTGCCAGCAGCAAAGAAAGGGAAATGTACTTC. Translation gives CASSKEREMYF.

The V gene is TRBV28, the J gene TRBJ2-2; D call uncertain. The ends were cut back, 4 bases at V and 4 bases at J, with 7 bases in the middle. Germline V gives CDR1 MDHEN, CDR2 SYDVKM. The CDR3 is 13 amino acids. CDR3 residues: CASSSSPTGELFF. The CDR3 DNA follows: TGTGCCAGCAGTTCCTCTCCCACCGGGGAGCTGTTTTTT.

V gene TRBV27 combines with J gene TRBJ2-5; 12 bases are shared with TRBD2. Trimming at V came to 4 bases and at J to 5 bases, leaving 8 bases not matched to a gene. From germline, CDR1 is MNHEY and CDR2 SMNVEV (reference sequence). This CDR3 comprises 16 residues. CDR3 nucleotide sequence: TGTGCCAGCAGTTCAAGACTAGCGGGAGTAGGGGAGACCCAGTACTTC. It translates to CASSSRLAGVGETQYF.

CDR3 sequence: CASSRSRQQETQYF. The CDR3 region has the DNA TGTGCCAGCAGCCGGAGTCGACAGCAAGAGACCCAGTACTTC. The rearrangement links TRBV5-6 to TRBJ2-5; D might be TRBD1 (5 bases). Germline values: CDR1 SGHDT, CDR2 YYEEEE. Trimming took 4 bases from V and 2 from J, leaving 12 bases between them. This CDR3 spans 14 amino acids.

The chain combines TRBV18 with TRBJ1-5; TRBD1 matches 9 bases. Germline V gene data show CDR1 as KGHSH and CDR2 as LQKENI. There are 13 residues in the CDR3. V lost 6 bases to trimming and J lost 5 bases; unmatched junction nucleotides: 2. In DNA form, the CDR3 reads TGTGCCAGCTCGCGGACAGGGGATCAGCCCCAGCATTTT. Translated, it gives CASSRTGDQPQHF.

The chain is built from TRBV5-6 and TRBJ2-1, with TRBD2 identical over 11 bases. The CDR3 totals 14 residues. Looked up from germline, CDR1 is SGHDT and CDR2 is YYEEEE. V dropped 0 bases and J dropped 10; count of bases not matched to a gene: 3. In nucleotides, the CDR3 is TGTGCCAGCAGCTTGGTACTAGCGGGAGTCGAGCAGTTCTTC. Encoded protein: CASSLVLAGVEQFF.

The rearrangement uses TRBV10-1 and TRBJ2-7; TRBD2 matches 9 bases. V shed 7 bases, J shed 5 bases, and the junction held 12 bases outside the gene matches. Germline loops: CDR1 WNHNN, CDR2 SYGVQD (reference sequence). The CDR3 is 15 residues long. The CDR3 is CASNFAGGPSDEQYF. DNA for the CDR3: TGCGCCAGCAATTTTGCGGGAGGGCCGTCCGACGAGCAGTACTTC.

The chain couples TRBV14 to TRBJ2-7; the match to TRBD1 covers 8 bases. This CDR3 has 17 residues. The germline CDR1 and CDR2 sequences are SGHDN and FVKESK. V dropped 0 bases and J dropped 1; count of bases not matched to a gene: 8. The DNA of the CDR3 is TGTGCCAGCAGCCAAGATCCCCGGACAGGGTATTCCTACGAGCAGTACTTC. It translates to CASSQDPRTGYSYEQYF.

J is TRBJ2-2 and V is TRBV10-2, with a possible D match to TRBD1 (5 bases). Trimming took off 6 bases at V and 5 bases at J, with 10 bases between the two ends. Germline CDR1 reads WSHSY; CDR2 reads SAAADI. The CDR3 runs 13 residues. This CDR3 reads CASRGHRTGELFF. The CDR3 DNA reads as TGCGCCAGCAGAGGACACAGGACCGGGGAGCTGTTTTTT.